This T cell receptor beta chain was retrieved from a study of blood T cell repertoires in COVID-19 (dated by TCRdb to about 2020). Notes on the research overall: Samples from collaborators originated in the United States, Italy and Spain and spanned both the acute and convalescent phases of COVID-19. Samples were obtained from the ongoing ImmuneRACE study (first 160 participants) and from 1,200 or so subjects provided by 6 global collaborators. The material from the prospective study consisted of cDNA or gDNA derived from T cells, B-cell-depleted T cells, or PBMCs. Nearly every sample came with metadata listing a de-identified subject ID, COVID-19 status, age in years and sex. The dataset comprised deeply sampled blood TCRbeta repertoires from subjects exposed to, actively infected with, or recovered from COVID-19. The repertoires were released in a freely available public database meant as a resource for research on the immune response to SARS-CoV-2. Where available, HLA class I and class II types were taken from metadata supplied by the sample provider and were not determined by assay-based typing.

Collaborating institutions collected whole blood in K2EDTA tubes following their own protocols. For TCRbeta analysis, collaborators shipped samples as frozen whole blood, isolated PBMCs, or DNA extracted from either of those sample types. TCRbeta CDR3 regions were amplified from genomic DNA by means of the immunoSEQ Assay, a bias-controlled multiplex PCR. The published analysis was carried out like this. The number of nucleated cells in each sample was estimated by amplification of reference gene primers within the assay. To quantify the absolute abundance of each unique TCRbeta CDR3 rearrangement, sequence reads were collapsed and filtered. For each sample, productive Simpson clonality was calculated by taking the square root of Simpson's diversity index across productive rearrangements. The clones in this table, taken by TCRdb from immuneACCESS, are in-frame only. Not every clone is retained; where verified, under half of the shortfall comes from an unresolved V gene, and the cause of the rest is unknown. V, J and clone size are those of that table, while D and trimming were read from the DNA. The sample records about 50,000 clones, roughly nine tenths of which are singletons. 3.5% to 4% of the sample comes from the top ten.

The investigation overall reported the following: The quantity of clinical and demographic metadata differed by source and by participant and was supplied without curation.

Concerning this clone: No antigen is known for it. Within one base of it there is no much larger clone, and no base qualities were kept.

The CDR3, from cysteine to phenylalanine, totals 15 residues. The only DNA kept is the CDR3, 45 bases in frame from the first base. Trimming accounts for 1 base at V and 4 bases at J, while the number of junction bases matched to no gene is 6. CDR1 and CDR2 are read off the germline V gene (reference sequence) as SEHNR and FQNEAQ. The chain uses TRBV7-9 and TRBJ2-5, with TRBD2 matching 7 junction bases. The sequence came from a human donor in a cohort sampled during active COVID-19. Specimen: peripheral blood. The sequenced DNA is TGTGCCAGCAGCTTAGGGGGTAGCGGGCGAGAGACCCAGTACTTC. Its translation reads: CASSLGGSGRETQYF. The full variable domain, completed from the reference TRBV7-9 and TRBJ2-5 proteins outside the CDR3, reads DTGVSQNPRHKITKRGQNVTFRCDPISEHNRLYWYRQTLGQGPEFLTYFQNEAQLEKSRLLSDRFSAERPKGSFSTLEIQRTEQGDSAMYLCASSLGGSGRETQYFGPGTRLLVL.